The clone carrying this T cell receptor beta chain has more than one count but fewer than ten. This CDR3 spans 15 amino acids. In germline, CDR1 is SGHRS, CDR2 YFSETQ. The V gene end was trimmed by 5 bases and the J gene end by 2 bases; junction bases not matched to a gene: 3. The data were obtained in a study of T cells after yellow fever vaccination. By 5'RACE template switching, TCR cDNA was produced, with a universal primer site and UMIs added in the process. MiXCR, applied by TCRdb to the 5' RACE reads, yields one record per CDR3 protein. Found here are approximately 120,000 distinct CDR3 sequences, around 15% of them singletons; the top ten hold 35% to 45%.

The source of this sequence is a man between 18 and 35 years old who received the YFV17D yellow fever vaccine. The rearrangement links TRBV5-1 to TRBJ2-6; 8 bases are a match to TRBD2. The material was CD8+ T cells sorted from PBMCs, obtained 5 days after the yellow fever booster vaccination. The CDR3 protein is CASRSRGAGANVLTF. Written as DNA, the CDR3 is TGCGCCAGCAGATCGCGGGGGGCTGGGGCCAACGTCCTGACTTTC.